This entry describes one TCR beta chain. The antigen is unknown. The data derive from a study of radiation and T cells in renal cell carcinoma. Whole-study results and caveats: Top tumor clonotypes rose in blood 2 weeks post-radiation, then contracted.

The assay was immunoSEQ multiplex PCR, and TCRdb's table has in-frame clones only and misses some. The table includes about 77,000 clones, roughly 80% detected once. V gave up 2 bases and J gave up 3 bases; unmatched junction bases: 4. Germline V CDR1 and CDR2: PRHDT, FYEKMQ (reference sequence). CDR3 size: 17 residues. This sample's time point: blood 4 weeks post-SBRT, at nephrectomy. The treatment is: 15 Gy SBRT to primary tumor, nephrectomy 4 weeks later. The chain combines TRBV13 with TRBJ1-4; 12 bases line up with TRBD1. The sequences come from blood, collected from a patient whose treatment included radiotherapy and nephrectomy. The TCR sequence derives from a woman in her sixties with renal cell carcinoma. CDR3 in amino acids: CASSLRGTGGPNEKLFF. In DNA form, the CDR3 reads TGTGCCAGCAGCTTACGCGGGACAGGGGGCCCTAATGAAAAACTGTTTTTT.